This T cell receptor beta chain came from a study of OX40 agonist ivuxolimab in advanced cancers. In the study overall: People who had prior anti-PD-1, anti-PD-L1 or anti-CTLA-4 therapy could take part, and less than 50% had some.

This table comes from immunoSEQ multiplex PCR, and its TCRdb copy is limited to in-frame clones, with some not included. Here the sample spans 80,000 to 100,000 clones, approximately 90% being singletons. Regarding the study as a whole: Both blood CD4+ and CD8+ T cells showed clonal growth by week 6 at 0.1 to 3.0 mg/kg.

Regarding this clone: The antigen is not known.

The CDR3 length is 15 residues. Germline CDR1 and CDR2: KGHSH and LQKENI. V dropped 4 bases and J dropped 12; count of bases not matched to a gene: 14. The chain employs TRBV18 and TRBJ1-4; the match to TRBD1 covers 7 bases. The sequence derives from an adult with an advanced solid tumor such as melanoma, head and neck, liver or kidney cancer. The sequencing here drew on CD4+ or CD8+ T cells sorted from blood, taken in a trial of the OX40 agonist ivuxolimab. DNA for the CDR3: TGTGCCAGCTCACAGCCCTTGACAGGGTCGACGCAACTGTTTTTT. This gives the protein CASSQPLTGSTQLFF.